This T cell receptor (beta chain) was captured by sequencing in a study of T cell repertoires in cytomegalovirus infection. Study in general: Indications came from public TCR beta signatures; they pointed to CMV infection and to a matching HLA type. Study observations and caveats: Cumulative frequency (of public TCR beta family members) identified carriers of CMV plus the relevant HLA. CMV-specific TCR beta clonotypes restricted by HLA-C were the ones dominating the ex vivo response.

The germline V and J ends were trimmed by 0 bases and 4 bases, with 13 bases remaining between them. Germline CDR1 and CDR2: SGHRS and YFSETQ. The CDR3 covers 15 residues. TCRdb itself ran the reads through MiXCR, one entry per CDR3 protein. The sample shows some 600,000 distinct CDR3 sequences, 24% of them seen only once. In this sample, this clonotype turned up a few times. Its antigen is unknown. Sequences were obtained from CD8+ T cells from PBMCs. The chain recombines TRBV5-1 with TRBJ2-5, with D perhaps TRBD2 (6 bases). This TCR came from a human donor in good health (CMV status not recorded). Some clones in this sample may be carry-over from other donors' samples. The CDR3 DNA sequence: TGCGCCAGCAGCTTGGTGGTGGAGGGCCGAGAGACCCAGTACTTC. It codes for CASSLVVEGRETQYF.